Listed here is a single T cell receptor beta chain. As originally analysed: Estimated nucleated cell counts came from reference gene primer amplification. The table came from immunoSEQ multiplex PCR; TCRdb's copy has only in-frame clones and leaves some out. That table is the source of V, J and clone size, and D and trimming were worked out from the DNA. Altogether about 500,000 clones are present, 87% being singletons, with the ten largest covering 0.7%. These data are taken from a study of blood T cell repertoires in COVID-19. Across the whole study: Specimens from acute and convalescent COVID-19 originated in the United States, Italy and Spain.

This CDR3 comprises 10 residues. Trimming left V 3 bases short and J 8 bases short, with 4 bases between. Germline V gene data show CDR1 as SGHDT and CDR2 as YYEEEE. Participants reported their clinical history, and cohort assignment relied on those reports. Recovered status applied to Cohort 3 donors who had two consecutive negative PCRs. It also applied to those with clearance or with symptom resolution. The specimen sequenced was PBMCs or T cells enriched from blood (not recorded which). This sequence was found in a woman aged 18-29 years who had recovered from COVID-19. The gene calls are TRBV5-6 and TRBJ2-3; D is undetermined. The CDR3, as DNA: TGTGCCAGCAGCTCCCGTACGCAGTATTTT. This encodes CASSSRTQYF.